This T cell receptor (beta chain) was recorded in a study of cytomegalovirus exposure and HLA in healthy donors. Study details: T cells numbering about 180 million yielded roughly 120 million unique TCR beta sequences in an earlier analysis. Regarding the study as a whole: Sequencing depth roughly uniform across donors was assumed in presence/absence analyses.

The primer mix had 60 Vbeta and 13 Jbeta primers. Only in-frame clones appear in the TCRdb table, and some are missing; sequencing was by immunoSEQ multiplex PCR. This sample carries roughly 140,000 clones, over 80% of them seen once, and the ten largest clones take roughly 3.4%. The CDR3 is 18 amino acids. Trimming cost V 4 bases and J 0 bases; bases outside gene matches: 10. The germline CDR1 and CDR2 sequences are MGHRA and YSYEKL. In regard to this clone: Its antigen is as yet unknown.

The chain links TRBV4-1 to TRBJ2-3, with 10 positions matching TRBD2. The clonotype originates from a male donor in good health and CMV-seronegative. Sample: PBMCs. The CDR3 DNA reads TGCGCCAGCAGCCTAAGAGAACTAGCGGGGACTAGCACAGATACGCAGTATTTT. Its protein product is CASSLRELAGTSTDTQYF.